A single sample gave rise to the 19 T cell receptor beta chains below, sequenced in a study of cytomegalovirus exposure and HLA in healthy donors. This PCR relied on a set of 60 Vbeta primers and 13 Jbeta primers. Profiling relied on immunoSEQ multiplex PCR, and the TCRdb table lists in-frame clones only, not all of them. There are fewer than 250,000 clones in the sample; about 80% occur only once, and more than 1.3% lies in the top ten. The sequenced sample consisted of PBMCs. These TCRs come from a girl aged 5-17 years in good health and CMV-seronegative.

The gene calls are TRBV28 and TRBJ2-3, with 9 positions matching TRBD1. CDR3 length: 15 residues. Germline CDR1 reads MDHEN; CDR2 reads SYDVKM. V was clipped by 2 bases and J by 3 bases; unmatched bases: 3. CDR3 sequence: CASSLRGQGTDTQYF. The CDR3 nucleotides are TGTGCCAGCAGTTTAAGAGGACAGGGGACAGATACGCAGTATTTT.

V usage is TRBV29-1 and J usage is TRBJ2-7, with a possible D match to TRBD2 (6 bases). Deletions cut 4 bases from V and 4 bases from J, with 11 bases between. In germline, CDR1 is SQVTM, CDR2 ANQGSEA. The CDR3 runs to 12 residues. The CDR3 here is CSVGGVGYEQYF. The CDR3 nucleotides read TGCAGCGTTGGGGGGGTTGGGTACGAGCAGTACTTC.

The V and J genes are TRBV28 and TRBJ2-1, with TRBD1 matching 7 bases. The CDR3 has 15 amino acids. Looked up from germline, CDR1 is MDHEN and CDR2 is SYDVKM. J was trimmed by 4 bases and V by 3 bases; bases with no gene match: 6. CDR3 sequence: CASSFRDSIYNEQFF. Written as DNA, the CDR3 is TGTGCCAGCAGTTTCCGGGACAGCATTTACAATGAGCAGTTCTTC.

This clone has just a few counts. The V and J genes are TRBV29-1 and TRBJ2-2; D call uncertain. This CDR3 has 12 amino acids. The V end lost 6 bases, the J end lost 4 bases, and 9 bases lay between the germline ends. Germline CDR1 and CDR2: SQVTM and ANQGSEA. CDR3 region: CSVATSTGELFF. The CDR3 bases are TGCAGCGTCGCGACATCCACCGGGGAGCTGTTTTTT.

This chain uses TRBV5-1 with TRBJ2-5; the match to TRBD1 covers 9 bases. The CDR3 runs 15 residues. Germline V gene data show CDR1 as SGHRS and CDR2 as YFSETQ. The J segment lost 1 base and the V segment lost 5 bases, leaving 6 bases of the junction unmatched. Here the CDR3 DNA reads TGCGCCAGCAGTAGGCGGACAGGGGCCCAAGAGACCCAGTACTTC. Amino acid sequence: CASSRRTGAQETQYF.

This clone occurred once. The chain joins TRBV5-6 to TRBJ1-6, with 10 bases lining up with TRBD1. CDR3 length: 17 residues. Germline CDR1 and CDR2: SGHDT and YYEEEE. The V and J ends lost 0 bases and 6 bases, in that order; junction bases with no gene match: 6. As DNA, the CDR3 is TGTGCCAGCAGCTTGGGGAGACAGGGGGCTTTTAATTCACCCCTCCACTTT. As protein: CASSLGRQGAFNSPLHF.

V usage is TRBV10-3 and J usage is TRBJ1-2; tentatively, D is TRBD1 (5 bases). Germline CDR1 is ENHRY and CDR2 is SYGVKD. Trimming stripped 4 bases from V and 4 bases from J, with 28 bases between. This CDR3 has 19 amino acids. CDR3 amino acids: CAISGTLGGTPFGRYGYTF. In DNA form, the CDR3 reads TGTGCCATCAGTGGTACGTTGGGGGGGACCCCCTTTGGGCGCTATGGCTACACCTTC.

The CDR3 region has the DNA TGCGCCAGCAGCTTGGTGCCAGATATGATCCACAGGCCGTTCTTC. Amino acids: CASSLVPDMIHRPFF. The rearrangement links TRBV5-1 to TRBJ2-1, with D tentatively TRBD1 (5 bases). The V gene's germline CDR1 is SGHRS and CDR2 YFSETQ. Trimming stripped 0 bases from V and 15 bases from J, with 22 bases between. CDR3 size: 15 residues.

This rearrangement joins TRBV6-5 to TRBJ1-2; D remains ambiguous. This CDR3 is 12 amino acids long. In germline, CDR1 is MNHEY, CDR2 SVGAGI. Trimming took off 7 bases at V and 8 bases at J, with 14 bases between the two ends. The CDR3 DNA reads as TGTGCCAGCACCAATTTACCGGGGGGCTACACCTTC. This codes for CASTNLPGGYTF.

The chain's CDR3 is CATGGVETQYF. CDR3 sequence (DNA): TGTGCCACGGGCGGGGTGGAGACCCAGTACTTC. The V and J genes are TRBV15 and TRBJ2-5; maybe TRBD2 (6 bases). CDR3 length: 11 residues. V shed 9 bases and J shed 5 bases, with 10 bases lying between them. The germline CDR1 and CDR2 sequences are LNHNV and YYDKDF (reference sequence).

The CDR3 DNA reads as TGTGCCAGCAGCGTAGAGGGACAGGCCTACAATGAGCAGTTCTTC. Translation gives CASSVEGQAYNEQFF. The chain couples TRBV9 to TRBJ2-1; 8 bases fit TRBD1. Germline CDR1 reads SGDLS; CDR2 reads YYNGEE. The junction had 1 base not matched to a gene; V was cut back by 0 bases and J by 2 bases. CDR3 size: 15 residues.

This chain links TRBV5-4 with TRBJ2-5; 13 nucleotides match TRBD2. The CDR3 runs to 18 residues. Germline V gene data show CDR1 as SGHNT and CDR2 as YYREEE (reference sequence). Germline trimming cut 4 bases from V and 5 bases from J; bases unmatched to any gene: 14. CDR3 amino acids: CASSQNRLAGGAGETQYF. The CDR3 bases are TGTGCCAGCAGCCAAAACAGACTAGCGGGAGGTGCGGGGGAGACCCAGTACTTC.

This clone was seen only a few times. This chain joins TRBV6-4 and TRBJ2-1; no clear D. V shed 2 bases and J shed 0 bases, with 2 bases lying between them. CDR3 length: 13 residues. Germline V CDR1 and CDR2: MRHNA, SNTAGT. The CDR3 loop reads CASSDRSYNEQFF. CDR3 sequence (DNA): TGTGCCAGCAGTGACCGCTCCTACAATGAGCAGTTCTTC.

The rearrangement links TRBV28 to TRBJ2-1, with 11 bases fitting TRBD2. The CDR3 loop spans 14 amino acids. Germline V gene sequence: CDR1 MDHEN, CDR2 SYDVKM. Trimming removed 2 bases from V and 9 bases from J; junction bases left unmatched: 3. In DNA form, the CDR3 reads TGTGCCAGCAGTTTAACTAGCGGGAGCATTGAGCAGTTCTTC. Translating it yields CASSLTSGSIEQFF.

The chain combines TRBV18 with TRBJ1-2; D is unclear. Germline V lookup: CDR1 KGHSH, CDR2 LQKENI. V was clipped by 11 bases and J by 6 bases, with 19 bases between them. This CDR3 region has 13 residues. The DNA for the CDR3 is TGTGCCTCCCCCGGGGTAGGGAGAAATGGCTACACCTTC. Amino acids: CASPGVGRNGYTF.

This sequence joins TRBV18 and TRBJ1-1; 8 bases match TRBD1. Unmatched junction bases numbered 4, after V lost 3 bases and J lost 1 base. The CDR3 loop spans 15 amino acids. The germline CDR1 and CDR2 sequences are KGHSH and LQKENI. The CDR3 nucleotides are TGTGCCAGCTCACCGTCGGGACAGGCGAACACTGAAGCTTTCTTT. Amino acid sequence: CASSPSGQANTEAFF.

This clone was seen only once. The chain links TRBV30 to TRBJ2-7; 9 nucleotides agree with TRBD1. Germline assignment: CDR1 GTSNPN and CDR2 SVGIG (reference sequence). J gave up 6 bases and V 6 bases, and 9 bases lay outside the gene matches. The CDR3 is 13 residues long. The CDR3 sequence: CACFGTGFSEQYF. The CDR3 coding sequence is TGTGCCTGTTTTGGGACAGGGTTTTCCGAGCAGTACTTC.

This chain connects TRBV28 to TRBJ2-3, with D unclear. The germline gives CDR1 MDHEN, CDR2 SYDVKM. The CDR3 extends over 12 amino acids. V was trimmed by 6 bases and J by 6 bases, leaving 10 bases between them. CDR3 sequence (DNA): TGTGCCAGCAGCCCTAATGTGGATACGCAGTATTTT. Protein: CASSPNVDTQYF.

The chain has TRBV5-1 and TRBJ1-2; 9 bases align to TRBD1. J was trimmed by 2 bases and V by 3 bases; bases with no gene match: 11. Germline assignment: CDR1 SGHRS and CDR2 YFSETQ. CDR3 length equals 17 residues. The CDR3 DNA reads as TGCGCCAGCAGCTCCGGGACAGGGTCTCTACGCAACTATGGCTACACCTTC. Amino acids: CASSSGTGSLRNYGYTF.